The clone carrying this TCR beta chain was found once. What it recognizes is unknown. This sample was taken from a study of shared clonotypes between healthy human individuals. Clones were read by immunoSEQ multiplex PCR, and TCRdb kept only the in-frame ones, dropping some. The sample contains fewer than 3 million clones, around 92% of which appear only once. Regarding the study as a whole: It was expected that sequencing depth would affect clonotype sharing among donors. Estimated richness was generally greater in naive than memory subsets.

CDR3 length equals 15 residues. The germline CDR1 and CDR2 sequences are MNHNY and SVGAGI (reference sequence). Trimming at V came to 2 bases and at J to 6 bases, leaving 7 bases not matched to a gene. The rearrangement uses TRBV6-6 and TRBJ2-7, with 10 positions matching TRBD1. The sample taken for sequencing was naive CD4+ T cells from PBMCs. Subset denoted: CD45RA+ positively selected. The receptor comes from a man between 18 and 35 years old in good health. Some clones in this sample may be carry-over from other donors' samples. Here the CDR3 reads CASSYDRGRLAEQYF. DNA of the CDR3: TGTGCCAGCAGTTACGACAGGGGGCGCTTGGCCGAGCAGTACTTC.